These 10 T cell receptor beta chains originate from one sample sequenced in a study of neurological immune-mediated disorders (dated 2019 in TCRdb). The library was prepared using 5' RACE. The data were produced on an Illumina HiSeq 2500. TCRdb ran its own pipeline on the public reads, namely fastp trimming at Q25 and MiXCR clone calling, and kept in-frame beta chains. For every CDR3 protein sequence, its rows merge into one entry that carries the most common genes and DNA. The table for this sample lists about 14,000 distinct CDR3 sequences; about 13% of them were counted only once. The ten largest clones add up to approximately 42% of the sample. Sequenced sample: CD8+ T cells from blood. All receptors derive from a female donor with HTLV-1-associated myelopathy (HAM/TSP).

This clonotype was observed many times. The rearrangement uses TRBV6-5 and TRBJ1-4; the D gene is possibly TRBD1 (6 bases). This CDR3 is built from 13 residues. V was trimmed by 11 bases and J by 5 bases, leaving 15 bases between them. Per germline, CDR1 MNHEY and CDR2 SVGAGI. CDR3 amino acids: CASSPGANEKLFF. DNA for the CDR3: TGTGCCTCTTCCCCAGGGGCCAATGAAAAACTGTTTTTT.

At least ten counts were recorded for this clonotype. The chain joins TRBV15 to TRBJ2-2; D may correspond to TRBD1 or TRBD2 (5 bases each). The CDR3 runs 15 residues. From germline, CDR1 is LNHNV and CDR2 YYDKDF (reference sequence). V lost 0 bases to trimming and J lost 4 bases, with 9 bases between them. Here the CDR3 reads CATSRDRGGTGELFF. For the CDR3, the DNA is TGTGCCACCAGCAGAGATCGTGGGGGCACCGGGGAGCTGTTTTTT.

The table lists this clonotype with many counts. The gene calls are TRBV27 and TRBJ1-6; 9 positions match TRBD1. Trimming cost V 4 bases and J 7 bases; bases outside gene matches: 2. Germline CDR1 is MNHEY and CDR2 is SMNVEV (reference sequence). The CDR3 loop spans 14 amino acids. The CDR3 coding sequence is TGTGCCAGCAGTTCCGGGACAGGGAATTCACCCCTCCACTTT. Its translation is CASSSGTGNSPLHF.

This clonotype has ten or more counts. This chain joins TRBV4-3 and TRBJ1-2; weak D call: TRBD1 (5 bases). Germline V lookup: CDR1 LGHNA, CDR2 YSLEER. This CDR3 has 17 amino acids. Between the trimmed V and J ends, which lost 1 base and 0 bases, there was a span of 15 bases. The CDR3: CASSQVLLQEANYGYTF. The CDR3, as DNA: TGCGCCAGCAGCCAAGTCCTCTTACAGGAAGCTAACTATGGCTACACCTTC.

This clonotype occurred many times. V usage is TRBV5-5 and J usage is TRBJ1-2; perhaps TRBD1 as D (5 bases). Germline loops: CDR1 SGHKS, CDR2 YYEKEE (reference sequence). The V end lost 0 bases, the J end lost 8 bases, and 17 bases lay between the germline ends. The CDR3 contains 15 residues. The CDR3 region has the DNA TGTGCCAGCAGCTTGGGCCCCGTTGGGGCAAGCGGCTACACCTTC. It yields the protein CASSLGPVGASGYTF.

The chain links TRBV11-3 to TRBJ2-7, with 8 bases lining up with TRBD2. The V gene's germline CDR1 is SGHNT and CDR2 YENEEA. V shed 3 bases and J 4 bases; nucleotides not matched to a gene: 11. The CDR3 has 16 amino acids. This CDR3 is CASSFDGGAPPYEQYF. The CDR3 DNA reads TGTGCCAGCAGCTTTGACGGGGGGGCCCCTCCTTACGAGCAGTACTTC.

This clonotype was observed a few times. V gene TRBV9 combines with J gene TRBJ2-3; 9 bases are shared with TRBD2. Unmatched junction bases numbered 14, after V lost 3 bases and J lost 0 bases. Germline V gene sequence: CDR1 SGDLS, CDR2 YYNGEE. The CDR3 sequence is 19 residues long. CDR3 nucleotides: TGTGCCAGCAGCGCCCAGATGGTAGCGGGGGCCGTTAGCACAGATACGCAGTATTTT. Its translation: CASSAQMVAGAVSTDTQYF.

This clonotype has at least ten counts. The rearrangement links TRBV4-2 to TRBJ2-2; the D gene is possibly TRBD2 (5 bases). CDR1 and CDR2 (germline): LGHNA, YNFKEQ. The CDR3 consists of 16 residues. Trimming took off 2 bases at V and 1 base at J, with 11 bases between the two ends. The CDR3 DNA sequence: TGTGCCAGCAGCCAATCGGGATTCCGGAACACCGGGGAGCTGTTTTTT. Translation: CASSQSGFRNTGELFF.

This clonotype was detected ten times or more. V gene TRBV20-1 combines with J gene TRBJ1-2; D not certain. Trimming took off 3 bases at V and 1 base at J, with 12 bases between the two ends. The CDR3 is 14 amino acids. Germline V gives CDR1 DFQATT, CDR2 SNEGSKA (reference sequence). In nucleotides, the CDR3 is TGCAGTGCTAGGGGTACAGTCCTTAACTATGGCTACACCTTC. Translating it yields CSARGTVLNYGYTF.

This clonotype occurred many times. DNA for the CDR3: TGCAGTGCTAGACTAGCGGACAATGAGCAGTTCTTC. Residues: CSARLADNEQFF. V and J are TRBV20-1 and TRBJ2-1, with 7 bases matching TRBD2. Germline V gene lookup returns CDR1 DFQATT and CDR2 SNEGSKA (reference sequence). The CDR3 sequence is 12 residues long. V was clipped by 2 bases and J by 5 bases; unmatched bases: 0.